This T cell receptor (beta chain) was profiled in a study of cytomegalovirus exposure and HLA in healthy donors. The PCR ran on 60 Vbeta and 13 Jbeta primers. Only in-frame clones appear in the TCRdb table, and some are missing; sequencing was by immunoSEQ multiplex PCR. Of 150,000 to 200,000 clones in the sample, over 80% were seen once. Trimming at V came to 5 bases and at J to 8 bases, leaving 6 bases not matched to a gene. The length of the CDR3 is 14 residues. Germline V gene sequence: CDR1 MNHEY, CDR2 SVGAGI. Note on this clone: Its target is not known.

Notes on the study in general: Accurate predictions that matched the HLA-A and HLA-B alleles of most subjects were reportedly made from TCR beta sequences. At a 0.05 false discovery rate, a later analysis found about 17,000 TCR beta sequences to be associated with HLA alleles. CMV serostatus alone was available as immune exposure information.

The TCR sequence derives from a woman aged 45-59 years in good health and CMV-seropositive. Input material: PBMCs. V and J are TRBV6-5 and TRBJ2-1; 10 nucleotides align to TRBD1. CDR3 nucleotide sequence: TGTGCCAGCAGTCGTGACAGGGGGCGAGATGAGCAGTTCTTC. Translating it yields CASSRDRGRDEQFF.